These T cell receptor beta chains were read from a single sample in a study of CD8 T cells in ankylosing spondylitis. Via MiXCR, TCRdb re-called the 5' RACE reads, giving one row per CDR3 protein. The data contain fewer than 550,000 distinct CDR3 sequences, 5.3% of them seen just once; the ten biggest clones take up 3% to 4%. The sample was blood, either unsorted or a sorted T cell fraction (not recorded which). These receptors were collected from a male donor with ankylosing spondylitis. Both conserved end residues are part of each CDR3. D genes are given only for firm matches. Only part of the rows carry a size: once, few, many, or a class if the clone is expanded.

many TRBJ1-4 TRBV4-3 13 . TGCGCCAGCAGCCAAGAAGGGGGGGGAAAACTGTTTTTT CASSQEGGGKLFF
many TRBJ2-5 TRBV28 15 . TGTGCCAGCAGCGCAAGGACTAACCCGCAAGAGACCCAGTACTTC CASSARTNPQETQYF
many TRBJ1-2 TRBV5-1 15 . TGCGCCAGCAGCTTAATCAAGGACAGAAACTATGGCTACACCTTC CASSLIKDRNYGYTF
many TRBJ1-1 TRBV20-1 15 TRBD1 TGCAGTGCTAGAGATACCGGGACAGCCGGGGTTATAACTTTCTTT CSARDTGTAGVITFF
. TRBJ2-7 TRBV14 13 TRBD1 TGTGCCAGCAGCCGGACAGGGCTCTACGAGCAGTACTTC CASSRTGLYEQYF
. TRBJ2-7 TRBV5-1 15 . TGCGCCAGCAGCTCCCTGGGGACGGGTTCCTACGAGCAGTACTTC CASSSLGTGSYEQYF
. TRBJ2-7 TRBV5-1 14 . TGCGCCAGCAGCTCGTCAGTTAGCTGGTACGAGCAGTACTTC CASSSSVSWYEQYF
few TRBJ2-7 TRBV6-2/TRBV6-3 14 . TGTGCCAGCGAATCAACCCGGGACGGCTACGAGCAGTACTTC CASESTRDGYEQYF
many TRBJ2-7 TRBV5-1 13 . TGCGCCAGCAGCTCTAACAGCCGCTACGAGCAGTACTTC CASSSNSRYEQYF
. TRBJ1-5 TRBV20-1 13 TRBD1 TGCAGTGTTAACCGACAGGGGGCACAGCCCCAGCATTTT CSVNRQGAQPQHF
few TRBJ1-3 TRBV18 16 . TGTGCCAGCTCACCCACCGGCAGCTTCTCTGGAAACACCATATATTTT CASSPTGSFSGNTIYF
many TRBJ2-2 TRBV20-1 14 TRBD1 TGCAGTGCTAGTAACAGGGGAAATACCGGGGAGCTGTTTTTT CSASNRGNTGELFF
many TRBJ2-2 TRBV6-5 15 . TGTGCCAGCAGTTACTCAACGGCCTACACCGGGGAGCTGTTTTTT CASSYSTAYTGELFF
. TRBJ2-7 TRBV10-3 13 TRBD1 TGTGCCATCAGTGAACAGGGGAGCTACGAGCAGTACTTC CAISEQGSYEQYF
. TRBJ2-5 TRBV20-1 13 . TGCAGTGCTAGTACGGGGCGGTGGGAGACCCAGTACTTC CSASTGRWETQYF
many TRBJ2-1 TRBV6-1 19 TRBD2 TGTGCCAGCAGACACCCTAGCGGGGGGCCCCCTGAGCACCACAATGAGCAGTTCTTC CASRHPSGGPPEHHNEQFF
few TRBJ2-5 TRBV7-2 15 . TGTGCCAGCAGCTTCGTGGGACTTGAGAAAGAGACCCAGTACTTC CASSFVGLEKETQYF
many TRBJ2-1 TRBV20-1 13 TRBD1 TGCAGTGCCTTCGGACAGGGTCTGGATGAGCAGTTCTTC CSAFGQGLDEQFF
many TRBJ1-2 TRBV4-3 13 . TGCGCCAGCAGCCAAGACCACAACTATGGCTACACCTTC CASSQDHNYGYTF
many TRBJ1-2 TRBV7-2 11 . TGTGCCAGCAGCACCGCAGGGCACTACACCTTC CASSTAGHYTF
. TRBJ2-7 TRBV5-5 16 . TGTGCCAGCAGCTTGGCCGGGCAGTCCGGCTCCTACGAGCAGTACTTC CASSLAGQSGSYEQYF
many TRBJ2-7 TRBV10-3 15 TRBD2 TGTGCCATCAGTGAGTCGGGCGGGAGTAGGTACGAGCAGTACTTC CAISESGGSRYEQYF
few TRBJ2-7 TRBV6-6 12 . TGTGCCAGCAGTTACTCAGGGACCGAGCAGTACTTC CASSYSGTEQYF
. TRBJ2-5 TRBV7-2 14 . TGTGCCAGCAGCTTCCACAACTACCAAGAGACCCAGTACTTC CASSFHNYQETQYF
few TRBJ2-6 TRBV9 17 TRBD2 TGTGCCAGCAGCCCCGGACTAGTCCCCTCTGGGGCCAACGTCCTGACTTTC CASSPGLVPSGANVLTF
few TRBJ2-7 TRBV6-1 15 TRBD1 TGTGCCAGCAGTGGATCACAGGGGGCGAGTTACGAGCAGTACTTC CASSGSQGASYEQYF
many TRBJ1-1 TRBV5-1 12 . TGCGCCAGCAGCGATAGGGACTATGAAGCTTTCTTT CASSDRDYEAFF
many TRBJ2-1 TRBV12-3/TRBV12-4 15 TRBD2 TGTGCCAGCACCCTAAGTAGCGGGGGAGACAATGAGCAGTTCTTC CASTLSSGGDNEQFF
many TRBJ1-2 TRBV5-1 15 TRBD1 TGCGCCAGCAGCTTAAGACAGGGGTCGAACTATGGCTACACCTTC CASSLRQGSNYGYTF
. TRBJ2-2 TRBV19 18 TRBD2 TGTGCCAGTAGTATAAGGCCCCTAGCGGGAGCGAACACCGGGGAGCTGTTTTTT CASSIRPLAGANTGELFF
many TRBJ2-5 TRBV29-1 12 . TGCAGCGTTGAGGGGGGACAAGAGACCCAGTACTTC CSVEGGQETQYF